This T cell receptor beta chain was observed in a study of post-analysis software for immune sequencing data. This CDR3 is built from 15 residues. Trimming at V came to 3 bases and at J to 4 bases, leaving 7 bases not matched to a gene. Per germline, CDR1 SGHTA and CDR2 FQGTGA. Tagging with unique molecular identifiers was a feature of the TCR beta cDNA libraries. Around 500,000 cDNA molecules were recovered from an input of 1 to 10 million T cells. Each CDR3 protein is one row after TCRdb ran MiXCR on the PCR reads. The sample includes about 810,000 distinct CDR3 sequences, about 53% of them seen just once. This clonotype was detected only a few times. Its cognate antigen is unknown. Findings and limits, study-wide: There was significantly lower normalized Chao1 diversity in multiple sclerosis patients than in controls. The F measure placed samples prepared in the same batch into strongly shared clusters. When patients were compared with controls, 5 or 6 TRBV segments were more frequent, TRBV5-6, TRBV5-1 and TRBV20-1 among them.

The material sequenced was blood. The sequence derives from a girl between 5 and 17 years old with multiple sclerosis. V and J are TRBV7-3 and TRBJ2-5, with 8 bases identical to TRBD2. The CDR3 loop is CASSLGLGERETQYF. In nucleotides, the CDR3 is TGTGCCAGCAGCTTGGGACTAGGGGAGCGAGAGACCCAGTACTTC. The full variable domain, with the rest looked up from reference TRBV7-3 and TRBJ2-5, is GAGVSQTPSNKVTEKGKYVELRCDPISGHTALYWYRQSLGQGPEFLIYFQGTGAADDSGLPNDRFFAVRPEGSVSTLKIQRTERGDSAVYLCASSLGLGERETQYFGPGTRLLVL.